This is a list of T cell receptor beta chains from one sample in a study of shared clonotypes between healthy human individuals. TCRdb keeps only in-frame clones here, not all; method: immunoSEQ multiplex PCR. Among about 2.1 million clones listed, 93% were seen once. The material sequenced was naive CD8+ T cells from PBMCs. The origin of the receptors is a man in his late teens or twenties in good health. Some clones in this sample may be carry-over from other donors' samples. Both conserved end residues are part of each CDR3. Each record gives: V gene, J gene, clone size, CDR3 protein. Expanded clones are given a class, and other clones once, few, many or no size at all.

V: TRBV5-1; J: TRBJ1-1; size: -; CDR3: CASSLLGENTEAFF
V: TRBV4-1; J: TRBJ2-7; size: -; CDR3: CASSQESTTLGGAYEQYF
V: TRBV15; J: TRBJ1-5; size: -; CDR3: CATSRDGGNQPQHF
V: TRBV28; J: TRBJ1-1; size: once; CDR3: CASTLRGVMTEAFF
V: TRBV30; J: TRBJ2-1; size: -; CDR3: CAWSGGRGINEQFF
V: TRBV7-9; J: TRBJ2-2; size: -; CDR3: CASSLGTSGSKAGELFF
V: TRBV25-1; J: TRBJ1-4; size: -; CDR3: CASSLNEKLFF
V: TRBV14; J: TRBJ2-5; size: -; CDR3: CASRGSQETQYF
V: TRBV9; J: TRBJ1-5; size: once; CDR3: CASGGTDQPQHF
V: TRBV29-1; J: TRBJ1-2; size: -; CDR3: CSVAFGGARSGYTF
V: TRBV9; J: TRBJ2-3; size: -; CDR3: CASSVTGRAWDTQYF
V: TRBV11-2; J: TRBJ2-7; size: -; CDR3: CASSLVFGVSVEQYF
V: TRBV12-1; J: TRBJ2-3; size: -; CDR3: CASSDQAGGDTQYF
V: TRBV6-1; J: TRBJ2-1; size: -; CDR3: CASSKGPTEFF
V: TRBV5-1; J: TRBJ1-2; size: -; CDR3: CASSLDPAAGWGYTF
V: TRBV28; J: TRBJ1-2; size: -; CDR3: CASRDRANYGYTF
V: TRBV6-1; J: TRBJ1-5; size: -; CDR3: CASSERLGINQPQHF
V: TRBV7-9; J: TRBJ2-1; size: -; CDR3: CASSSRTGFGTTGEQFF
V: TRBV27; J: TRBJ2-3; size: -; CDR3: CASSTELGDTQYF
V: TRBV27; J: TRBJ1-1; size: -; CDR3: CASSLFSLDRNTEAFF
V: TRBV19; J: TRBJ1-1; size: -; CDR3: CASTQGAFGTEAFF
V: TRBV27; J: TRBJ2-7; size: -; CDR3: CASGNIESYEQYF
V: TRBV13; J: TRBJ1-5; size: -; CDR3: CASSWGGRGQPQHF
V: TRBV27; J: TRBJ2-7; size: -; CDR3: CASGQGVTYEQYF
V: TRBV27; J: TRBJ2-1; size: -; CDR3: CASSLLSTSGVSYNEQFF
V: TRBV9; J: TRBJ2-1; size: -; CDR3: CASSVARGSGRAFSEQFF